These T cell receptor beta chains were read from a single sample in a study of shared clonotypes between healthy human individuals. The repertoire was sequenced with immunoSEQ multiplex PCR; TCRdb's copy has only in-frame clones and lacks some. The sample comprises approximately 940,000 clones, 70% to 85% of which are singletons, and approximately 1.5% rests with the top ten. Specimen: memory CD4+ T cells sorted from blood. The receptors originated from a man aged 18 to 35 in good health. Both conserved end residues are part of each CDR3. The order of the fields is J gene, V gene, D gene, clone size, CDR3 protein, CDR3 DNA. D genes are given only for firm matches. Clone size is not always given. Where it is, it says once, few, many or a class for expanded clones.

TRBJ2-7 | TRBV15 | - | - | CATSSPRLRVYEQYF | TGTGCCACCAGCAGCCCTCGGTTAAGAGTCTACGAGCAGTACTTC
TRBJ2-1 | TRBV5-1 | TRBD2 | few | CASSVDSGGYNEQFF | TGCGCCAGCAGCGTCGATAGCGGGGGCTACAATGAGCAGTTCTTC
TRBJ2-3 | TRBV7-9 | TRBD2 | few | CASSQRLAAFTDTQYF | TGTGCCAGCAGCCAACGACTAGCGGCTTTCACAGATACGCAGTATTTT
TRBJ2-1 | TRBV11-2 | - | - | CASSSGPGSYNEQFF | TGTGCCAGCAGCTCAGGCCCCGGGTCCTACAATGAGCAGTTCTTC
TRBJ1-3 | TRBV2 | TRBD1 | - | CASGSRGGSGNTIYF | TGTGCCAGCGGCAGCAGGGGGGGCTCTGGAAACACCATATATTTT
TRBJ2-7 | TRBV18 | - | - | CASSPLAVQAGASNYEQYF | TGTGCCAGCTCACCACTTGCCGTCCAAGCGGGCGCATCGAATTACGAGCAGTACTTC
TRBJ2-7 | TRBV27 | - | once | CASSLPFSYEQYF | TGTGCCAGCAGTTTACCGTTTTCCTACGAGCAGTACTTC
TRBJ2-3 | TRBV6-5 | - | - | CASRARIGTDTQYF | TGTGCCAGCAGGGCTCGGATCGGCACAGATACGCAGTATTTT
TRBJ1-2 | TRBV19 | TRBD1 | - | CASSIDRTGDYGYTF | TGTGCCAGTAGTATAGATCGAACAGGGGACTATGGCTACACCTTC
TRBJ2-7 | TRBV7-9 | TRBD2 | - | CASSPALVAGIYEQYF | TGTGCCAGCAGCCCCGCGTTGGTAGCGGGTATCTACGAGCAGTACTTC
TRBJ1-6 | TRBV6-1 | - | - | CASSESVQIYNSPLHF | TGTGCCAGCAGTGAATCCGTACAGATCTATAATTCACCCCTCCACTTT
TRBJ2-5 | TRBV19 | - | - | CASSSILWETQYF | TGTGCCAGTAGTTCCATCCTCTGGGAGACCCAGTACTTC
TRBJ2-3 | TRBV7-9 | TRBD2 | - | CASSLAHSSGAGDTQYF | TGTGCCAGCAGCTTAGCGCATTCTAGCGGAGCGGGAGATACGCAGTATTTT
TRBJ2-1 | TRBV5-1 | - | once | CASSRRTLSEQFF | TGCGCCAGCAGCAGGCGGACACTTAGTGAGCAGTTCTTC
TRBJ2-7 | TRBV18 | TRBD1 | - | CASSRDRGQGEQYF | TGTGCCAGCTCACGGGACAGGGGGCAAGGAGAGCAGTACTTC
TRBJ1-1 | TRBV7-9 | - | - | CASSSTGTPGVDTEAFF | TGTGCCAGCAGCTCAACCGGGACCCCGGGGGTTGACACTGAAGCTTTCTTT
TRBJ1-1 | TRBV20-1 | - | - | CSGVMNTEAFF | TGCAGCGGGGTGATGAACACTGAAGCTTTCTTT
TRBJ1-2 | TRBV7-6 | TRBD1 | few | CASSPETGGFGYTF | TGTGCCAGCAGCCCCGAGACAGGGGGCTTTGGCTACACCTTC
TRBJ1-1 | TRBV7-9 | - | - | CASSLARALDTEAFF | TGTGCCAGCAGCTTAGCCAGGGCATTGGACACTGAAGCTTTCTTT
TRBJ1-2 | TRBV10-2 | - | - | CASSEGYYGYTF | TGCGCCAGCAGTGAGGGATACTATGGCTACACCTTC
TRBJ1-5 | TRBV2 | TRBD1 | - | CASSPGQGNQPQHF | TGTGCCAGCAGTCCGGGACAGGGCAATCAGCCCCAGCATTTT
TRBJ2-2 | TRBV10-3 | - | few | CAITPGFNTGELFF | TGTGCCATAACGCCTGGGTTTAACACCGGGGAGCTGTTTTTT
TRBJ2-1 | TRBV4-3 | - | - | CASSQEAALPTPSRHSYNEQFF | TGCGCCAGCAGCCAAGAGGCAGCCCTACCGACACCTTCGCGTCACTCCTACAATGAGCAGTTCTTC
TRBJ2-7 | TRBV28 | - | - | CASSPNAPYEQYF | TGTGCCAGCAGCCCCAACGCCCCCTACGAGCAGTACTTC
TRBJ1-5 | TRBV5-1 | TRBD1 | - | CASSLSGGPDQPQHF | TGCGCCAGCAGCTTGTCAGGGGGGCCGGATCAGCCCCAGCATTTT
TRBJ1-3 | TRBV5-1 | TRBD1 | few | CASSLEGADGNTIYF | TGCGCCAGCAGCTTGGAGGGGGCCGATGGAAACACCATATATTTT
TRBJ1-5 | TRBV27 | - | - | CATGEDGNQPQHF | TGTGCCACCGGGGAGGACGGCAATCAGCCCCAGCATTTT
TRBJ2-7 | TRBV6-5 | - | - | CASSYSSQQYF | TGTGCCAGCAGTTACTCTTCTCAGCAGTACTTC
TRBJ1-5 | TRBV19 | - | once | CASVDGSNQPQHF | TGTGCCAGTGTGGACGGTAGCAATCAGCCCCAGCATTTT
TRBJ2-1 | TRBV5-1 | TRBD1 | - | CASSPGQGIEQFF | TGCGCCAGCAGCCCGGGACAGGGGATTGAGCAGTTCTTC
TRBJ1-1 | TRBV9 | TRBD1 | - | CASSSDPGQGAFF | TGTGCCAGCAGCTCCGACCCAGGACAGGGGGCTTTCTTT
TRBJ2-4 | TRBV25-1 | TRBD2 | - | CASSPQTSGPAKNIQYF | TGTGCCAGCAGTCCGCAGACTAGCGGGCCTGCCAAAAACATTCAGTACTTC
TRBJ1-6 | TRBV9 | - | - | CASSPGGVQSPLHF | TGTGCCAGCAGTCCCGGGGGGGTACAGTCACCCCTCCACTTT
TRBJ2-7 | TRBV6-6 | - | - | CASRTIQLREQYF | TGTGCCAGCAGGACGATACAGTTGAGGGAGCAGTACTTC
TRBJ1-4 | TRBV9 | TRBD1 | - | CASRGDSFNEKLFF | TGTGCCAGCAGGGGGGACAGTTTTAATGAAAAACTGTTTTTT
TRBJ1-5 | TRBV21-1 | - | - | CASSPQGIAGDQPQHF | TGTGCCAGCAGCCCCCAGGGGATCGCAGGGGATCAGCCCCAGCATTTT
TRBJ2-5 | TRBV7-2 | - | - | CASRRWGRTIQETQYF | TGTGCCAGCAGGCGCTGGGGGAGGACGATCCAAGAGACCCAGTACTTC